This T cell receptor (beta chain) was sequenced during a study of blood T cell repertoires in COVID-19 (dated by TCRdb to the early 2020s). For the wider study: The collaborator samples originated in the United States, Italy and Spain and spanned the acute and convalescent phases of COVID-19. The material from the prospective study consisted of cDNA or gDNA derived from T cells, B-cell-depleted T cells, or PBMCs. The dataset comprised deeply sampled blood TCRbeta repertoires from subjects exposed to, actively infected with, or recovered from COVID-19. The repertoires were released in a freely available public database intended as a resource for research on the immune response to SARS-CoV-2. Samples were obtained from the ongoing ImmuneRACE study (first 160 participants) and from over 1,000 subjects provided by 6 global collaborators. Nearly every sample came with metadata listing a de-identified subject ID, COVID-19 status, age in years and sex. Where available, HLA class I and class II types were obtained from metadata supplied by the sample provider rather than from assay-based typing.

TCRbeta CDR3 regions were amplified from genomic DNA using the immunoSEQ Assay, a bias-controlled multiplex PCR. The authors processed their data as follows. Nucleated cell counts per sample were estimated from amplification of reference gene primers within the assay. To quantify the absolute abundance of each unique TCRbeta CDR3 rearrangement, sequence reads were collapsed and filtered. Productive Simpson clonality was computed per sample as the square root of Simpson's diversity index over productive rearrangements. TCRdb's version of the immuneACCESS table is confined to in-frame rearrangements and falls short of the full clone set. An unresolved V gene accounts for under half of the shortfall where checked; the remainder is of unknown origin. That table gives V, J and clone size, and the DNA gave D and trimming. This sample has some 74,000 clones in its table, and 70% to 90% of those were observed once. Of the sample, almost 7% falls within the top ten clones.

The collaborating institutions used their own protocols to collect whole blood in K2EDTA tubes. For TCRbeta analysis, collaborators shipped samples as frozen whole blood, isolated PBMCs, or DNA extracted from either of those sample types. Concerning this clone: The antigen it binds to is not known. Base qualities are not recorded, but no much larger clone differs from it by a single base.

The paper as a whole reports these results and caveats: The amount of clinical and demographic metadata varied by source and participant and was provided uncurated.

Sequenced input: peripheral blood. This TCR derives from a woman older than 75 with acute or convalescent COVID-19.

The CDR3 protein sequence reads: CSVAHSQDSPLHF. The sequenced DNA: TGCAGCGTTGCCCACTCCCAGGATTCACCCCTCCACTTT. The chain couples TRBV29-1 to TRBJ1-6; there is no confident call for the D gene. The germline V gene sets CDR1 to SQVTM and CDR2 to ANQGSEA. Trimming at the junction amounts to 4 bases on V and 8 bases on J, and the germline ends lie 12 bases apart. From the cysteine through the phenylalanine, the CDR3 covers 13 amino acids. This entry keeps only the CDR3 DNA: 39 bases, framed from base 1.